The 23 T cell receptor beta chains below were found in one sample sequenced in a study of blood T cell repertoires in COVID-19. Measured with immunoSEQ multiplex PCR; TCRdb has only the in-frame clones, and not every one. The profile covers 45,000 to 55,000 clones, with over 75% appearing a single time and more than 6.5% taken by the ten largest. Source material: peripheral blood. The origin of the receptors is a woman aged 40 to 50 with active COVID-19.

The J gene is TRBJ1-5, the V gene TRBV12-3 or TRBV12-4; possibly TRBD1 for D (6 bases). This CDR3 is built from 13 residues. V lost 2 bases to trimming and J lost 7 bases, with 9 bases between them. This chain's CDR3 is CASSLKGEQPQHF. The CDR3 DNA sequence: TGTGCCAGCAGTTTAAAGGGGGAACAGCCCCAGCATTTT.

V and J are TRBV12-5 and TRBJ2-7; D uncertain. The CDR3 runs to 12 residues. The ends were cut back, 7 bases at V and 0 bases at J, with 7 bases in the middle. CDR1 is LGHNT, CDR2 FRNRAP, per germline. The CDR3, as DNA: TGTGCTAGTGAGGAGAGCTCCTACGAGCAGTACTTC. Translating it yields CASEESSYEQYF.

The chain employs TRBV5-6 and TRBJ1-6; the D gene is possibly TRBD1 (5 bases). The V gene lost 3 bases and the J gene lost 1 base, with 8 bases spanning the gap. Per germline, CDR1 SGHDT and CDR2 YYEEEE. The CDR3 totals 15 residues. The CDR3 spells CASSSRESYNSPLHF. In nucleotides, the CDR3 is TGTGCCAGCAGCTCCAGGGAATCCTATAATTCACCCCTCCACTTT. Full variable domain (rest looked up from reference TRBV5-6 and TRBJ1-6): DAGVTQSPTHLIKTRGQQVTLRCSPKSGHDTVSWYQQALGQGPQFIFQYYEEEERQRGNFPDRFSGHQFPNYSSELNVNALLLGDSALYLCASSSRESYNSPLHFGNGTRLTVT.

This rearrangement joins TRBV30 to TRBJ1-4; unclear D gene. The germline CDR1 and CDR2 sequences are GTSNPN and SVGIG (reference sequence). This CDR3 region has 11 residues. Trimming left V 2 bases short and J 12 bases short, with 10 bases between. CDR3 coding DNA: TGTGCCTGGAGTCGCGATGGAGAACTGTTTTTT. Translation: CAWSRDGELFF.

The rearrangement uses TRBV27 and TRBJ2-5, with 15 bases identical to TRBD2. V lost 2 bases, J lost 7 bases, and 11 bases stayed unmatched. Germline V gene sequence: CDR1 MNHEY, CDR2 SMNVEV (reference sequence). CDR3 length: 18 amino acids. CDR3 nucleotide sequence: TGTGCCAGCAGTTTAGGACTAGCGGGGGGGCATCTATTAGGGACCCAGTACTTC. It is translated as CASSLGLAGGHLLGTQYF.

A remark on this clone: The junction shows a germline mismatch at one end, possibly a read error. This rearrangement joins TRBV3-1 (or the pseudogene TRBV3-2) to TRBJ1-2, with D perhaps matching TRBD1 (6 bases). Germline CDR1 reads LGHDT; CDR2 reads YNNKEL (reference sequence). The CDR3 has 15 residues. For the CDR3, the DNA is TGTGCCAGCAGCCAAGGACAGGCGACCTACTATGGCCACACCTTC. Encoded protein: CASSQGQATYYGHTF.

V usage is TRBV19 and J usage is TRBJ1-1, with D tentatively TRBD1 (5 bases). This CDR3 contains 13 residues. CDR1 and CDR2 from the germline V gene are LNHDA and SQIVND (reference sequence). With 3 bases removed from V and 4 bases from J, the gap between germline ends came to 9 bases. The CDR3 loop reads CASSMQGVTEAFF. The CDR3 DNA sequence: TGTGCCAGTAGTATGCAGGGTGTCACTGAAGCTTTCTTT. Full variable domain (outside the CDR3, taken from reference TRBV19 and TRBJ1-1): DGGITQSPKYLFRKEGQNVTLSCEQNLNHDAMYWYRQDPGQGLRLIYYSQIVNDFQKGDIAEGYSVSREKKESFPLTVTSAQKNPTAFYLCASSMQGVTEAFFGQGTRLTVV.

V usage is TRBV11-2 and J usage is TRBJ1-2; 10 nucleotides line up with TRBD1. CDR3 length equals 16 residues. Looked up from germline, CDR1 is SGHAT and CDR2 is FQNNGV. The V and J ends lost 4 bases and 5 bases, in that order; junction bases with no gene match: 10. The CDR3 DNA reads TGTGCCAGCAGCTCAGGGACAGGGGCCTCCATTTATGGCTACACCTTC. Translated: CASSSGTGASIYGYTF.

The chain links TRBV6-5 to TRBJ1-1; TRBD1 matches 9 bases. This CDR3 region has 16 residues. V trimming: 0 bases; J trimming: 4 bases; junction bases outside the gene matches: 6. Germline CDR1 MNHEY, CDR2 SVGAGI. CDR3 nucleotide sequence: TGTGCCAGCAGTTACTCGGTGGGACAGGGTTTCACTGAAGCTTTCTTT. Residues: CASSYSVGQGFTEAFF.

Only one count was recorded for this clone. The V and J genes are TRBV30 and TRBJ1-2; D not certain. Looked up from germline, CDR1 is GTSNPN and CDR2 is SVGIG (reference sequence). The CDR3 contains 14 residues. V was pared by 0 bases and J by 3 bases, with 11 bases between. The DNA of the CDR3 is TGTGCCTGGAGTGTCTCGGGAGTTCACTATGGCTACACCTTC. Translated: CAWSVSGVHYGYTF.

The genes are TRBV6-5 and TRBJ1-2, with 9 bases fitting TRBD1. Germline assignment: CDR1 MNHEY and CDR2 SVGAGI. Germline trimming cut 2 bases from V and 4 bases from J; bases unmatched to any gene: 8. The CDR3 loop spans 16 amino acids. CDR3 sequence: CASSYRDREEGYGYTF. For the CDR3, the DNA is TGTGCCAGCAGTTACAGGGACAGGGAAGAGGGCTATGGCTACACCTTC.

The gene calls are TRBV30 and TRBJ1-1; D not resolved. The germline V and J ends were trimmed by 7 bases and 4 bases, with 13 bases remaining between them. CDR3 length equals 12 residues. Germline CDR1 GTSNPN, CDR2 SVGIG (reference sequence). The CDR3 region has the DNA TGTGCCTTTAGGAACGGGGTCACTGAAGCTTTCTTT. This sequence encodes CAFRNGVTEAFF.

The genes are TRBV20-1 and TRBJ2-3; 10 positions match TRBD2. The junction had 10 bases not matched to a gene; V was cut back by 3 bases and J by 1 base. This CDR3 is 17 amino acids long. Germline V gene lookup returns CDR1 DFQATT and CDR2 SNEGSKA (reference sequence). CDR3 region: CSASHDSGTSGTDTQYF. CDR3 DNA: TGCAGTGCTAGTCATGATTCCGGGACTAGCGGCACAGATACGCAGTATTTT.

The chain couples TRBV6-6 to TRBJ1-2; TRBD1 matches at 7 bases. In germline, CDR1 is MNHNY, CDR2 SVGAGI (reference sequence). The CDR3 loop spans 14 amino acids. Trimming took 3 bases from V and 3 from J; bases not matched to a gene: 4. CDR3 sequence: CASSYRQGYYGYTF. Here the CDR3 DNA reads TGTGCCAGCAGTTATCGACAGGGATACTATGGCTACACCTTC.

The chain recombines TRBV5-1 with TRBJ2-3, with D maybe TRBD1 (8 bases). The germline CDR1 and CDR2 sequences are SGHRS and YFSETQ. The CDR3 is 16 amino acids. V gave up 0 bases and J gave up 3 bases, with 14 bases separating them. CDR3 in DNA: TGCGCCAGCAGCTTGGACAGGGGGGGTCGAACAGATACGCAGTATTTT. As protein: CASSLDRGGRTDTQYF.

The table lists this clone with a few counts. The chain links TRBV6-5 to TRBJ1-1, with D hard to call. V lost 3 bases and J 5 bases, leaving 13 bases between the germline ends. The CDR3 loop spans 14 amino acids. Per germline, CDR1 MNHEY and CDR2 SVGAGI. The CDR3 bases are TGTGCCAGCAGTTATCAGGAGGGATGGACTGAAGCTTTCTTT. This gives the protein CASSYQEGWTEAFF.

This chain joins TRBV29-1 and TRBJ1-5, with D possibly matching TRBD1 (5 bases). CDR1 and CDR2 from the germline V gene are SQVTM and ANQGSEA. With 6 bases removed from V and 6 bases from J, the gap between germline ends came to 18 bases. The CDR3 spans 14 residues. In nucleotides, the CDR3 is TGCAGCGTGGCCACCGGACATAGTGGTCAGCCCCAGCATTTT. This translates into CSVATGHSGQPQHF.

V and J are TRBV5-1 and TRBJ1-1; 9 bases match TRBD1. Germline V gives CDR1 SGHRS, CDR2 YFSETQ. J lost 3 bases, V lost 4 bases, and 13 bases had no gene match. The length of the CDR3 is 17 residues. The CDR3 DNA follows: TGCGCCAGCAGCGTGGGACAGGGAGGATTGGTGGACACTGAAGCTTTCTTT. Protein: CASSVGQGGLVDTEAFF. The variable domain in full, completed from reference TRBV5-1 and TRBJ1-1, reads KAGVTQTPRYLIKTRGQQVTLSCSPISGHRSVSWYQQTPGQGLQFLFEYFSETQRNKGNFPGRFSGRQFSNSRSEMNVSTLELGDSALYLCASSVGQGGLVDTEAFFGQGTRLTVV.

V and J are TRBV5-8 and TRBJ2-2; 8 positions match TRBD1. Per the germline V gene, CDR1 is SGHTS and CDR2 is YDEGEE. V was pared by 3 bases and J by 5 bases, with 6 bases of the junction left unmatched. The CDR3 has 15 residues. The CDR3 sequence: CASSYRTGRTGELFF. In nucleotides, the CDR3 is TGTGCCAGCAGCTATAGGACAGGGCGGACCGGGGAGCTGTTTTTT.

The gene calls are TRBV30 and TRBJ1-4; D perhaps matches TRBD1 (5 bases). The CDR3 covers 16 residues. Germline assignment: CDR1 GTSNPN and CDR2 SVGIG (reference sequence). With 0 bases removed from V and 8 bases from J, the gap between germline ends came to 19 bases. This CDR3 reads CAWSVRGQGGREKLFF. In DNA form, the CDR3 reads TGTGCCTGGAGTGTCCGTGGGCAGGGTGGTAGGGAAAAACTGTTTTTT.

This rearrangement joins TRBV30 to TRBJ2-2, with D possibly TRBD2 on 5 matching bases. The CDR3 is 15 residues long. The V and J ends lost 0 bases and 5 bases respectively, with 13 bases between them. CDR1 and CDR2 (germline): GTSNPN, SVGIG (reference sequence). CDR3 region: CAWSVSFPGTGELFF. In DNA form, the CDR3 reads TGTGCCTGGAGTGTCTCTTTTCCGGGAACCGGGGAGCTGTTTTTT.

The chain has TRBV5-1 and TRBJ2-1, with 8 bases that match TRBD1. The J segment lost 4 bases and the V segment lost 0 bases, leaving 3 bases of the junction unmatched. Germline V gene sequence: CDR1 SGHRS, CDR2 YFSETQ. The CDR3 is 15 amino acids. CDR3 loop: CASSLGQGAYNEQFF. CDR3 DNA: TGCGCCAGCAGCTTGGGGCAGGGGGCTTACAATGAGCAGTTCTTC.

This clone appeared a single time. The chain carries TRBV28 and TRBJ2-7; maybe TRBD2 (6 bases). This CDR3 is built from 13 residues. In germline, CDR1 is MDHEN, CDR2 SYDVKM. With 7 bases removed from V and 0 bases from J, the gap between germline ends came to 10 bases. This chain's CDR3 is CASTGDPSYEQYF. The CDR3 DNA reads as TGTGCCAGCACGGGGGACCCCTCCTACGAGCAGTACTTC.